This is a list of T cell receptor beta chains from one sample in a study of blood T cell repertoires in COVID-19. TCRdb's table, derived via immunoSEQ multiplex PCR, lists solely in-frame clones and lacks some. Of 130,000 to 150,000 clones listed, around four fifths were seen once; the top ten hold 35% to 45%. The sequenced sample consisted of peripheral blood. The receptors derive from a human donor in a cohort sampled during active COVID-19. Both conserved end residues are part of each CDR3.

v_gene,j_gene,CDR3aa
TRBV5-4,TRBJ1-6,CASSSREGKGHNSPLHF
TRBV4-3,TRBJ1-2,CASSQEGGAGRGYTF
TRBV6-6,TRBJ1-6,CASSNGQGNSPLHF
TRBV19,TRBJ1-4,CASSRGAGNGKLFF
TRBV18,TRBJ2-3,CASSPPLAVGGTQYF
TRBV4-3,TRBJ2-7,CASSQVGGTYEQYF
TRBV2,TRBJ2-2,CASSEDRGQGTGELFF
TRBV18,TRBJ1-4,CASSPQGGDEKLFF
TRBV14,TRBJ1-2,CASSRHRGLGYTF
TRBV29-1,TRBJ2-5,CSVPLTVQETQYF
TRBV7-2,TRBJ2-3,CASSPLGQGTDTQYF
TRBV5-4,TRBJ2-3,CASSLNPGETDTQYF
TRBV7-9,TRBJ2-2,CASSSPLAAGELFF
TRBV6-2/TRBV6-3,TRBJ1-2,CASSPIRTRRGEPNYGYTF
TRBV5-1,TRBJ2-5,CASSLETGYTQYF
TRBV7-9,TRBJ1-5,CASSTTRDRGQPQHF
TRBV11-1,TRBJ2-6,CASSPPGGANVLTF
TRBV6-5,TRBJ2-5,CASTPASGAETQYF
TRBV19,TRBJ1-2,CASSSGGSLINYGYTF